Listed below are T cell receptor beta chains from one sample, sequenced in a study of blood T cell repertoires in COVID-19. TCRdb's copy holds only in-frame clones and misses some; the assay was immunoSEQ multiplex PCR. Of about 110,000 clones listed, around 85% are singletons. The sequencing input was peripheral blood. Receptors originate from a human donor in a cohort sampled during active COVID-19. CDR3s include the opening cysteine and the closing phenylalanine or tryptophan. Each record gives: clone size, J gene, D gene, V gene, CDR3 protein, CDR3 DNA. The D gene is left open where the match is weak. Clone size is shown for a subset of rows, as once, few, many or a class of expanded clone.

>.|TRBJ1-2|TRBD1|TRBV5-4
CASSLQGKNGYTF
TGTGCCAGCAGCTTACAGGGGAAAAACGGCTACACCTTC
>once|TRBJ1-1|TRBD1|TRBV5-5
CASSPWDSEAFF
TGTGCCAGCAGCCCCTGGGACAGTGAAGCTTTCTTT
>few|TRBJ2-5|TRBD2|TRBV30
CAWSRSGGAPETQYF
TGTGCCTGGAGTCGTAGCGGGGGGGCCCCAGAGACCCAGTACTTC
>.|TRBJ1-4|.|TRBV6-2/TRBV6-3
CASSYSSTGEKLFF
TGTGCCAGCAGTTACTCGAGTACCGGTGAAAAACTGTTTTTT
>.|TRBJ2-7|TRBD2|TRBV7-2
CASSLVGTSGGHEQYF
TGTGCCAGCAGCTTAGTGGGGACTAGCGGGGGCCACGAGCAGTACTTC
>.|TRBJ1-2|.|TRBV4-3
CASSVRQAADYGYTF
TGCGCCAGCAGCGTACGACAGGCGGCGGACTATGGCTACACCTTC
>.|TRBJ2-1|TRBD2|TRBV5-1
CASSPRTSGGLYNEQFF
TGCGCCAGCAGCCCCCGGACTAGCGGGGGGCTCTACAATGAGCAGTTCTTC
>.|TRBJ1-3|.|TRBV2
CASTTTTASGNTIYF
TGTGCCAGCACCACAACGACAGCCTCTGGAAACACCATATATTTT
>.|TRBJ2-1|.|TRBV5-1
CASSLVGREQFF
TGCGCCAGCAGCTTGGTGGGGCGGGAGCAGTTCTTC
>.|TRBJ1-3|TRBD1|TRBV5-1
CASSLGTGGNTIYF
TGCGCCAGCAGCCTGGGGACAGGCGGAAACACCATATATTTT
>.|TRBJ2-7|.|TRBV6-6
CASRDQGPSYEQYF
TGTGCCAGCAGGGACCAGGGTCCCTCCTACGAGCAGTACTTC
>once|TRBJ2-3|TRBD2|TRBV6-2/TRBV6-3
CASSYYGTTSDTQYF
TGTGCCAGCAGTTACTACGGGACTACCTCAGATACGCAGTATTTT
>.|TRBJ2-3|.|TRBV7-2
CASSLGAPDTQYF
TGTGCCAGCAGCTTAGGGGCACCCGATACGCAGTATTTT
>.|TRBJ1-6|TRBD1|TRBV6-2/TRBV6-3
CASSPQGDRPLHF
TGTGCCAGCAGTCCCCAGGGGGATCGGCCCCTCCACTTT
>.|TRBJ2-7|.|TRBV6-5
CASRRGSEQYF
TGTGCCAGCAGGAGGGGGAGTGAGCAGTACTTC
>once|TRBJ2-2|TRBD2|TRBV6-4
CASSVTSGGNTGELFF
TGTGCCAGCAGTGTTACTAGCGGGGGGAACACCGGGGAGCTGTTTTTT
>.|TRBJ1-2|TRBD1|TRBV15
CATSRDRRTGVIYGYTF
TGTGCCACCAGCAGAGATCGCAGGACAGGGGTCATCTATGGCTACACCTTC
>.|TRBJ2-3|.|TRBV6-2/TRBV6-3
CASSYIQRTDTQYF
TGTGCCAGCAGTTACATCCAGCGGACAGATACGCAGTATTTT
>few|TRBJ2-2|TRBD1|TRBV19
CASSSTGGITGELFF
TGTGCCAGCAGTTCTACAGGGGGCATCACCGGGGAGCTGTTTTTT
>.|TRBJ1-2|TRBD1|TRBV7-9
CASSLGQGATYGYTF
TGTGCCAGCAGCTTAGGACAGGGGGCTACCTATGGCTACACCTTC
>.|TRBJ1-3|.|TRBV6-1
CASSEGPQSGNTIYF
TGTGCCAGCAGTGAAGGGCCACAGTCTGGAAACACCATATATTTT
>.|TRBJ1-5|TRBD1|TRBV28
CATRGQSNQPQHF
TGTGCCACCAGGGGGCAGAGCAATCAGCCCCAGCATTTT
>.|TRBJ2-1|TRBD2|TRBV12-5
CASYRGLAPRTESSYNEQFF
TGTGCTAGTTACCGGGGACTAGCTCCCCGTACCGAGAGCTCCTACAATGAGCAGTTCTTC
>.|TRBJ1-2|TRBD1|TRBV6-5
CASSYSRDSTLYTF
TGTGCCAGCAGTTACTCGAGGGACAGCACGCTCTACACCTTC
>.|TRBJ2-1|.|TRBV6-2/TRBV6-3
CASSYFAGLYNEQFF
TGTGCCAGCAGTTACTTTGCGGGCTTATACAATGAGCAGTTCTTC
>.|TRBJ2-3|.|TRBV11-3
CASSLGGPSTDTQYF
TGTGCCAGCAGCTTAGGCGGGCCGTCCACAGATACGCAGTATTTT
>.|TRBJ1-5|.|TRBV6-1
CASSEFNGGRFNQPQHF
TGTGCCAGCAGTGAGTTCAACGGGGGGCGGTTCAATCAGCCCCAGCATTTT
>.|TRBJ1-2|.|TRBV19
CASSIDFGWTDYGYTF
TGTGCCAGTAGTATAGATTTTGGGTGGACAGACTATGGCTACACCTTC
>.|TRBJ1-3|.|TRBV10-3
CASEGSGNTIYF
TGTGCCTCTGAGGGCTCTGGAAACACCATATATTTT
>.|TRBJ2-7|.|TRBV7-8
CASSLAALALTYEQYF
TGTGCCAGCAGCTTAGCCGCACTAGCCCTCACCTACGAGCAGTACTTC
>.|TRBJ1-2|.|TRBV30
CAWSVTGGYTF
TGTGCCTGGAGTGTGACGGGAGGCTACACCTTC
>once|TRBJ1-4|TRBD1|TRBV5-4
CASSTRGTNEKLFF
TGTGCCAGCAGCACCAGGGGGACGAATGAAAAACTGTTTTTT
>.|TRBJ1-4|.|TRBV6-5
CASMGPLNEKLFF
TGTGCCAGCATGGGCCCCCTTAATGAAAAACTGTTTTTT
>.|TRBJ2-1|TRBD2|TRBV30
CAWSRAASGGPDEQFF
TGTGCCTGGAGTCGGGCGGCTAGCGGGGGGCCGGATGAGCAGTTCTTC
>.|TRBJ2-7|TRBD1|TRBV28
CASRGGQGPYEQYF
TGTGCCAGCAGGGGGGGACAGGGGCCCTACGAGCAGTACTTC
>.|TRBJ2-7|TRBD1|TRBV2
CASSEGTGRQYF
TGTGCCAGCAGTGAAGGGACAGGGCGACAGTACTTC
>.|TRBJ1-1|.|TRBV7-2
CASSLALRSALTTEAFF
TGTGCCAGCAGCTTAGCGCTTAGGTCAGCCTTGACTACTGAAGCTTTCTTT
>.|TRBJ1-1|.|TRBV15
CATSRDPGRDTEAFF
TGTGCCACCAGCAGAGATCCAGGGAGGGACACTGAAGCTTTCTTT
>once|TRBJ2-6|.|TRBV4-3
CASSQERGSGANVLTF
TGCGCCAGCAGCCAAGAAAGGGGCTCTGGGGCCAACGTCCTGACTTTC
>.|TRBJ1-1|TRBD1|TRBV6-6
CASSSDRGVVTEAFF
TGTGCCAGCAGTTCCGACAGGGGTGTTGTGACTGAAGCTTTCTTT
>.|TRBJ1-5|.|TRBV3-1/TRBV3-2
CASSRTGLGLSQPQHF
TGTGCCAGCAGCCGAACAGGGCTCGGTCTATCCCAGCCCCAGCATTTT
>.|TRBJ2-3|TRBD1|TRBV29-1
CSVALGDRGADTQYF
TGCAGCGTTGCCTTGGGGGACAGGGGCGCAGATACGCAGTATTTT
>.|TRBJ2-7|.|TRBV7-2
CASSFSLDEQYF
TGTGCCAGCAGCTTCTCATTAGACGAGCAGTACTTC
>.|TRBJ1-4|.|TRBV7-2
CASSFGPNEKLFF
TGTGCCAGCAGCTTTGGGCCGAATGAAAAACTGTTTTTT
>.|TRBJ2-7|.|TRBV30
CAWSPGDEQYF
TGTGCCTGGAGTCCGGGGGACGAGCAGTACTTC
>.|TRBJ2-1|.|TRBV12-5
CASGIDYLAMNEQFF
TGTGCTAGTGGTATTGACTATCTAGCTATGAATGAGCAGTTCTTC
>.|TRBJ1-1|TRBD1|TRBV29-1
CSVEVGQGEAFF
TGCAGCGTTGAAGTGGGACAGGGTGAAGCTTTCTTT
>.|TRBJ2-2|.|TRBV9
CASSVGRRNTGELFF
TGTGCCAGCAGCGTAGGACGGAGAAACACCGGGGAGCTGTTTTTT